These 26 T cell receptor beta chains were all obtained from the same sample, sequenced in a study of CD8 T cells in ankylosing spondylitis. TCRdb ran MiXCR on the 5' RACE reads and lists one entry per CDR3 protein. The sample lists more than 150,000 distinct CDR3 sequences; around a sixth were seen once. Sample: blood, either unsorted or a sorted T cell fraction (not recorded which). The receptors were sampled from a male donor aged 10-29 years with ankylosing spondylitis or in good health (not recorded which).

This clonotype was counted at least ten times. The gene calls are TRBV29-1 and TRBJ1-2; no firm D call. V was trimmed by 6 bases and J by 0 bases, leaving 11 bases between them. Germline assignment: CDR1 SQVTM and CDR2 ANQGSEA. CDR3 length equals 13 residues. DNA of the CDR3: TGCAGCGTGCCTGGACCCACTAACTATGGCTACACCTTC. Residues: CSVPGPTNYGYTF.

This clonotype was seen ten or more times. The J gene is TRBJ2-2, the V gene TRBV12-3 or TRBV12-4, with 9 bases that match TRBD1. The V and J ends lost 5 bases and 1 base, in that order; junction bases with no gene match: 5. The CDR3 has 16 residues. As DNA, the CDR3 is TGTGCCAGCAGTACATTGGACAGGGGGAACACCGGGGAGCTGTTTTTT. Residues: CASSTLDRGNTGELFF.

This clonotype was seen ten or more times. The chain links TRBV3-1 to TRBJ2-1; D might be TRBD1 or TRBD2, each matching 6 bases. Germline V CDR1 and CDR2: LGHDT, YNNKEL (reference sequence). V was cut by 2 bases and J by 9 bases, with 11 bases left in between. The CDR3 contains 13 residues. The CDR3 DNA reads TGTGCCAGCAGCCAACTTCGGGGGCTTGAGCAGTTCTTC. This encodes CASSQLRGLEQFF.

V gene TRBV29-1 combines with J gene TRBJ2-1; D gene ambiguous. Germline CDR1 is SQVTM and CDR2 is ANQGSEA. This CDR3 has 9 amino acids. Trimming took 4 bases from V and 12 from J, leaving 7 bases between them. This CDR3 is CSVAPPQFF. The CDR3, as DNA: TGCAGCGTTGCCCCACCGCAGTTCTTC.

This clonotype was found many times. The V gene is TRBV5-4, the J gene TRBJ2-1; 11 nucleotides align to TRBD2. V lost 3 bases and J lost 4; bases outside the gene matches: 3. The V gene's germline CDR1 is SGHNT and CDR2 YYREEE (reference sequence). This CDR3 is built from 15 residues. The CDR3 nucleotides read TGTGCCAGCAGCTGGGGACTAGCGGAATACAATGAGCAGTTCTTC. Residues: CASSWGLAEYNEQFF.

This chain connects TRBV7-2 to TRBJ1-1, with D unclear. The V gene's germline CDR1 is SGHTA and CDR2 FQGNSA. The CDR3 has 13 amino acids. V gave up 1 base and J gave up 7 bases, with 10 bases separating them. CDR3 nucleotides: TGTGCCAGCAGCTTAGGCGCAGGACTTGAAGCTTTCTTT. It encodes CASSLGAGLEAFF.

The chain couples TRBV7-6 to TRBJ2-2; 8 nucleotides match TRBD2. The germline V gene has CDR1 SGHVS and CDR2 FNYEAQ. With V trimmed by 5 bases and J by 4 bases, 6 bases remained unmatched. The CDR3 contains 15 residues. The chain's CDR3 is CASSRSAGGTGELFF. The CDR3 nucleotides are TGTGCCAGCAGCCGTTCGGCGGGAGGCACCGGGGAGCTGTTTTTT.

This clonotype was seen repeatedly, ten times or more. The chain employs TRBV5-1 and TRBJ2-5; a weak D match, TRBD1 (5 bases). The length of the CDR3 is 16 residues. V was cut by 4 bases and J by 5 bases, with 21 bases left in between. CDR1 is SGHRS and CDR2 is YFSETQ in the germline V gene. The CDR3: CASSVSPGRQGETQYF. As DNA, the CDR3 is TGCGCCAGCAGCGTATCCCCGGGTCGTCAGGGTGAGACCCAGTACTTC.

This clonotype has a count of ten or more. The chain carries TRBV7-2 and TRBJ2-1; the match to TRBD2 covers 9 bases. The CDR3 is made up of 16 amino acids. Trimming took 6 bases from V and 4 from J; bases not matched to a gene: 10. The germline CDR1 and CDR2 sequences are SGHTA and FQGNSA. The CDR3 loop is CASRLGGGRAYNEQFF. CDR3 bases: TGTGCCAGCAGGCTTGGGGGCGGGAGGGCATACAATGAGCAGTTCTTC.

There are many counts of this clonotype. This chain links TRBV6-5 with TRBJ2-5, with a weak D call TRBD1 (6 bases). V was shortened by 11 bases and J by 1 base, with 14 bases between the two germline ends. Germline CDR1 MNHEY, CDR2 SVGAGI. The CDR3 spans 13 residues. In DNA form, the CDR3 reads TGTGCCGCCCGAGAACAGGGCCAAGAGACCCAGTACTTC. Amino acids: CAAREQGQETQYF.

This clonotype occurred a few times. The chain has TRBV11-3 and TRBJ2-3; D is tentatively TRBD1 or TRBD2 (5 bases each). CDR3 length: 15 amino acids. CDR1 SGHNT and CDR2 YENEEA come from the germline V gene. The ends were cut back, 4 bases at V and 2 bases at J, with 13 bases in the middle. The CDR3 protein is CASSYPGTYTDTQYF. The CDR3 bases are TGTGCCAGCAGCTACCCCGGGACCTACACAGATACGCAGTATTTT.

At least ten counts were recorded for this clonotype. This chain links TRBV24-1 with TRBJ2-1; D ambiguous. Germline CDR1 is KGHDR and CDR2 is SFDVKD. The V and J ends lost 5 bases and 7 bases respectively, with 2 bases between them. This CDR3 is built from 10 residues. The CDR3 is CATSGNEQFF. DNA of the CDR3: TGTGCCACCAGTGGTAATGAGCAGTTCTTC.

This clonotype was detected ten times or more. J is TRBJ2-7 and V is TRBV27, with no clear D. The CDR3 extends over 15 amino acids. CDR1 and CDR2 from the germline V gene are MNHEY and SMNVEV (reference sequence). V was clipped by 1 base and J by 2 bases, with 12 bases between them. CDR3 nucleotide sequence: TGTGCCAGCAGTTTATATGTGGGCTACCCCTACGAGCAGTACTTC. It yields the protein CASSLYVGYPYEQYF.

The chain links TRBV29-1 to TRBJ1-1, with D uncertain. V lost 6 bases, J lost 1 base, and 9 bases lay in between. In germline, CDR1 is SQVTM, CDR2 ANQGSEA. The CDR3 is 12 amino acids. The CDR3 DNA reads TGCAGCGTCCGGACTCAGAACACTGAAGCTTTCTTT. Translating gives CSVRTQNTEAFF. Based on the CDR3 plus reference TRBV29-1 and TRBJ1-1, the full variable domain is SAVISQKPSRDICQRGTSLTIQCQVDSQVTMMFWYRQQPGQSLTLIATANQGSEATYESGFVIDKFPISRPNLTFSTLTVSNMSPEDSSIYLCSVRTQNTEAFFGQGTRLTVV.

The rearrangement joins TRBV12-3 or TRBV12-4 to TRBJ2-2; D gene unclear. Trimming took off 1 base at V and 7 bases at J, with 19 bases between the two ends. CDR3 length equals 17 residues. CDR3 protein: CASSLESRVLGNGELFF. CDR3 coding DNA: TGTGCCAGCAGTTTAGAGTCAAGGGTTCTGGGGAACGGGGAGCTGTTTTTT.

This clonotype came up many times. The CDR3 DNA is TGTGCCAGTAGTATTTCGGGACAGGGGGCTAACTACAATGAGCAGTTCTTC. Protein: CASSISGQGANYNEQFF. The chain carries TRBV19 and TRBJ2-1; the match to TRBD1 covers 12 bases. The J segment lost 3 bases and the V segment lost 3 bases, leaving 6 bases of the junction unmatched. This CDR3 has 17 residues. Germline V gene sequence: CDR1 LNHDA, CDR2 SQIVND (reference sequence).

This clonotype was counted many times. This chain links TRBV4-1 with TRBJ2-7; TRBD2 matches 13 bases. There are 19 residues in the CDR3. V gave up 4 bases and J gave up 4 bases; unmatched junction bases: 16. Germline CDR1 is MGHRA and CDR2 is YSYEKL. In DNA form, the CDR3 reads TGCGCCAGCAGCCCCCAATTTCCGGGACTAGCGGGAATTAGGTACGAGCAGTACTTC. It encodes CASSPQFPGLAGIRYEQYF.

This clonotype occurred a few times. The chain couples TRBV4-2 to TRBJ2-2, with TRBD2 matching 14 bases. Looked up from germline, CDR1 is LGHNA and CDR2 is YNFKEQ. V lost 3 bases, J lost 5 bases, and 5 bases stayed unmatched. CDR3 length equals 17 residues. CDR3 nucleotide sequence: TGTGCCAGCAGCCAGGGACTAGCGGGAGTAGAGACCGGGGAGCTGTTTTTT. The encoded protein is CASSQGLAGVETGELFF.

This clonotype was recorded at least ten times. V and J are TRBV4-1 and TRBJ2-3, with 7 nucleotides matching TRBD2. Per germline, CDR1 MGHRA and CDR2 YSYEKL. Trimming took 3 bases from V and 5 from J; bases not matched to a gene: 5. This CDR3 contains 14 residues. The CDR3 region is CASSQSGTVDTQYF. The CDR3 DNA follows: TGCGCCAGCAGCCAGAGCGGGACGGTAGATACGCAGTATTTT.

This clonotype was recorded at least ten times. The CDR3 DNA is TGTGCCAGCAGCCTACTAGCGGGAGGAGTCTCTGCCGGGGAGCTGTTTTTT. Residues: CASSLLAGGVSAGELFF. The chain uses TRBV6-2 or TRBV6-3 and TRBJ2-2, with TRBD2 matching over 12 bases. From germline, CDR1 is MNHEY and CDR2 SVGEGT. Losses at the gene ends were 6 bases for V and 6 bases for J; bases not matched to a gene: 11. The CDR3 length is 17 residues.

This clonotype was seen many times. The rearrangement joins TRBV3-1 to TRBJ2-1; no clear D gene. Germline V lookup: CDR1 LGHDT, CDR2 YNNKEL (reference sequence). This CDR3 is built from 11 residues. V was shortened by 6 bases and J by 5 bases, with 5 bases between the two germline ends. Written as DNA, the CDR3 is TGTGCCAGCAGGGTAAACAATGAGCAGTTCTTC. Translated: CASRVNNEQFF.

Comment on this clonotype: A read error is likely, as this CDR3 ends without the conserved phenylalanine or tryptophan. The limits of the CDR3 on the DNA are not certain, so only TCRdb's listed CDR3 is given. The chain combines TRBV10-1 with TRBJ2-1; TRBD1 is taken as the D call from the table, unchecked against the DNA. CDR1 and CDR2 (germline): WNHNN, SYGVQD (reference sequence). The CDR3 length equals 11 residues, ends included. The chain's CDR3 is CASRWETGRMI.

Many counts were recorded for this clonotype. The chain recombines TRBV4-3 with TRBJ1-5, with D tentatively TRBD1 (5 bases). The CDR3 runs 18 residues. V was pared by 1 base and J by 0 bases, with 16 bases between. Germline CDR1 reads LGHNA; CDR2 reads YSLEER. The CDR3 loop reads CASSQGGDWRDSNQPQHF. In DNA, the CDR3 is TGCGCCAGCAGCCAAGGGGGGGACTGGAGGGATAGCAATCAGCCCCAGCATTTT.

At least ten counts were recorded for this clonotype. This chain connects TRBV15 to TRBJ2-2; a weak D match, TRBD2 (5 bases). V was clipped by 5 bases and J by 4 bases, with 8 bases between them. The CDR3 has 13 residues. CDR1 is LNHNV, CDR2 YYDKDF, per germline (reference sequence). The CDR3 DNA follows: TGTGCCACCAGCTCGGACTTCACCGGGGAGCTGTTTTTT. Translating it yields CATSSDFTGELFF.

The table lists this clonotype with many counts. The chain combines TRBV15 with TRBJ2-1; 7 bases fit TRBD2. Per the germline V gene, CDR1 is LNHNV and CDR2 is YYDKDF (reference sequence). V lost 3 bases and J lost 8; bases outside the gene matches: 13. CDR3 size: 16 residues. Here the CDR3 DNA reads TGTGCCACCAGCAGGTCCCCCGAGGGAGGGAGCGATGAGCAGTTCTTC. This codes for CATSRSPEGGSDEQFF.

The gene calls are TRBV3-1 and TRBJ1-5, with 7 nucleotides matching TRBD1. With 4 bases clipped from V and 9 bases from J, the junction kept 9 bases outside the gene matches. The CDR3 totals 14 residues. The germline V gene has CDR1 LGHDT and CDR2 YNNKEL (reference sequence). CDR3 protein: CASSPGTASWPQHF. Written as DNA, the CDR3 is TGTGCCAGCAGCCCCGGGACAGCTTCATGGCCCCAGCATTTT. The whole variable domain, remainder taken from reference TRBV3-1 and TRBJ1-5, is DTAVSQTPKYLVTQMGNDKSIKCEQNLGHDTMYWYKQDSKKFLKIMFSYNNKELIINETVPNRFSPKSPDKAHLNLHINSLELGDSAVYFCASSPGTASWPQHFGDGTRLSIL.